Presented here are 8 T cell receptor beta chains from one specimen sequenced in a study of post-analysis software for immune sequencing data. Study conclusions and caveats: In patients, TRBV5-6, TRBV5-1 and TRBV20-1 belonged to four or five TRBV segments found more frequently than in controls.

These TCRs are of unknown antigen specificity. The TCR beta cDNA libraries carried unique molecular identifiers. A single record per CDR3 protein comes from TCRdb applying MiXCR to the PCR reads. This table holds approximately 440,000 distinct CDR3 sequences, roughly 45% found once. The specimen was blood. The receptors come from a girl between 5 and 17 years old with multiple sclerosis.

This chain links TRBV7-2 with TRBJ2-5; 7 positions match TRBD2. The J call may be mistaken, given a closer DNA end match to TRBJ2-7. CDR3 size: 16 residues. The V gene's germline CDR1 is SGHTA and CDR2 FQGNSA. CDR3 DNA sequence: TGTGCCAGCAGCTTAGGGGGAGGGCTAGCGGTCTACGAGCAGTACTTC. This gives the protein CASSLGGGLAVYEQYF.

The genes are TRBV6-1 and TRBJ2-7; no clear D. The V end lost 0 bases, the J end lost 10 bases, and 13 bases lay between the germline ends. The length of the CDR3 is 13 residues. CDR1 is MNHNS and CDR2 is SASEGT in the germline V gene. CDR3 DNA sequence: TGTGCCAGCAGTGAAGCGCCGGTGGGCTCCCAGTACTTC. Protein: CASSEAPVGSQYF.

This chain joins TRBV29-1 and TRBJ1-2; 9 positions match TRBD1. The trim removed 5 bases at V and 4 bases at J, leaving 14 bases unmatched. Germline CDR1 is SQVTM and CDR2 is ANQGSEA. This CDR3 has 16 residues. CDR3 in amino acids: CSVLIVLRDRAYGYTF. DNA of the CDR3: TGCAGCGTTCTAATTGTATTAAGGGACAGGGCCTATGGCTACACCTTC.

This clonotype appeared a few times. V usage is TRBV20-1 and J usage is TRBJ1-5; D ambiguous. Per the germline V gene, CDR1 is DFQATT and CDR2 is SNEGSKA (reference sequence). The CDR3 totals 13 residues. Trimming removed 6 bases from V and 6 bases from J, with 15 bases in between. The CDR3 is CSARREGGQPQHF. The CDR3 DNA reads TGCAGTGCGCGAAGGGAGGGAGGTCAGCCCCAGCATTTT.

The chain recombines TRBV7-6 with TRBJ2-7; a weak D match, TRBD1 (5 bases). Germline CDR1 and CDR2: SGHVS and FNYEAQ. V was cut by 5 bases and J by 6 bases, with 14 bases left in between. The CDR3 extends over 13 amino acids. CDR3 in amino acids: CASSAAVRAEQYF. CDR3 nucleotides: TGTGCCAGCAGCGCCGCCGTCAGGGCCGAGCAGTACTTC.

This clonotype has just one count. The genes are TRBV20-1 and TRBJ2-7, with D possibly being TRBD1 or TRBD2 (5 bases each). The germline gives CDR1 DFQATT, CDR2 SNEGSKA (reference sequence). V was cut by 0 bases and J by 1 base, with 19 bases left in between. There are 17 residues in the CDR3. The CDR3 bases are TGCAGTGCTAGAGAACTCCCTTTAGCCGGGACGTCCTACGAGCAGTACTTC. This codes for CSARELPLAGTSYEQYF.

The genes are TRBV28 and TRBJ2-7; 9 positions agree with TRBD2. J lost 4 bases, V lost 1 base, and 11 bases had no gene match. This CDR3 contains 17 residues. The germline gives CDR1 MDHEN, CDR2 SYDVKM. CDR3 nucleotides: TGTGCCAGCAGTTTATCCCACGGGGCTAGCGGGATGTACGAGCAGTACTTC. Its protein is CASSLSHGASGMYEQYF.

The chain combines TRBV10-2 with TRBJ2-7; 15 bases match TRBD2. Germline V CDR1 and CDR2: WSHSY, SAAADI. V lost 5 bases and J lost 3; bases outside the gene matches: 5. The CDR3 covers 16 residues. DNA for the CDR3: TGCGCCAGCAGTCCAGGACTAGCGGGAGGGATCTACGAGCAGTACTTC. This sequence encodes CASSPGLAGGIYEQYF.